The 11 T cell receptor beta chains below all came from one sample that was sequenced in a study of T cell responses to AZD1222 COVID-19 vaccine. Only in-frame clones appear in the TCRdb table, and some are missing; sequencing was by immunoSEQ multiplex PCR. The repertoire holds 100,000 to 150,000 clones, with 65% to 90% as singletons. The sample consisted of peripheral blood, taken 28 days after the second AZD1222 dose. Source of these receptors: an adult who received the AZD1222 COVID-19 vaccine.

This chain links TRBV5-4 with TRBJ1-2; a possible D gene is TRBD1 (5 bases). This CDR3 has 13 residues. Germline CDR1 reads SGHNT; CDR2 reads YYREEE (reference sequence). Trimming stripped 1 base from V and 4 bases from J, with 8 bases between. CDR3 sequence (DNA): TGTGCCAGCAGCTTGCAGGGTCCCTATGGCTACACCTTC. It translates to CASSLQGPYGYTF.

The V gene is TRBV28, the J gene TRBJ2-7; 9 nucleotides agree with TRBD2. Germline values: CDR1 MDHEN, CDR2 SYDVKM. Germline trimming cut 1 base from V and 6 bases from J; bases unmatched to any gene: 7. The CDR3 runs 15 residues. CDR3 sequence: CASSLYASGVGEQYF. The CDR3, as DNA: TGTGCCAGCAGTTTATACGCTAGCGGGGTTGGCGAGCAGTACTTC.

This clone was observed a handful of times. The V gene is TRBV2, the J gene TRBJ1-1; 7 bases agree with TRBD1. From germline, CDR1 is SNHLY and CDR2 FYNNEI. The CDR3 consists of 13 residues. With 8 bases clipped from V and 4 bases from J, the junction kept 7 bases outside the gene matches. CDR3 sequence: CASGTGDATEAFF. CDR3 DNA sequence: TGTGCCAGCGGTACAGGGGACGCCACTGAAGCTTTCTTT.

Comment on this clone: An end of the junction differs from the germline gene, which may be a read error. The chain joins TRBV7-7 to TRBJ1-3, with no clear D. The V gene's germline CDR1 is SSHAT and CDR2 FNYEAQ (reference sequence). The CDR3 is 16 amino acids. This chain's CDR3 is CASSLDSVNSGNTIYF. In DNA form, the CDR3 reads TGTGCTAGCAGCTTAGATAGTGTTAATTCTGGAAACACCATATATTTT.

The chain couples TRBV6-5 to TRBJ1-5; D unclear. V dropped 8 bases and J dropped 3 bases, with 11 bases sitting between them. CDR1 and CDR2 (germline): MNHEY, SVGAGI. This CDR3 comprises 13 residues. The CDR3 loop is CASSGTVNQPQHF. CDR3 sequence (DNA): TGTGCCAGCTCCGGTACAGTCAATCAGCCCCAGCATTTT.

CDR3 loop: CASSSPWTLYGYTF. In DNA, the CDR3 is TGTGCCAGCAGCTCTCCCTGGACCCTCTATGGCTACACCTTC. The chain joins TRBV5-5 to TRBJ1-2; D gene ambiguous. This CDR3 has 14 amino acids. From germline, CDR1 is SGHKS and CDR2 YYEKEE (reference sequence). The germline V and J ends were trimmed by 3 bases and 4 bases, with 13 bases remaining between them.

The chain carries TRBV6-5 and TRBJ2-5, with D maybe TRBD2 (5 bases). Germline values: CDR1 MNHEY, CDR2 SVGAGI. V was cut by 5 bases and J by 0 bases, with 7 bases left in between. The CDR3 is 13 residues long. CDR3 protein: CASSLDYQETQYF. The DNA for the CDR3 is TGTGCCAGCAGTCTGGACTACCAAGAGACCCAGTACTTC.

V usage is TRBV4-3 and J usage is TRBJ2-2; D remains unclear. Germline lookup yields CDR1 LGHNA and CDR2 YSLEER. V shed 3 bases and J shed 3 bases, with 17 bases lying between them. The CDR3 contains 17 residues. CDR3 residues: CASSHGEEHLYTGELFF. CDR3 coding DNA: TGCGCCAGCAGCCATGGGGAAGAGCATTTGTACACCGGGGAGCTGTTTTTT.

V and J are TRBV11-2 and TRBJ1-2; D ambiguous. Between the trimmed V and J ends, which lost 1 base and 7 bases, there was a span of 13 bases. This CDR3 has 14 amino acids. The V gene's germline CDR1 is SGHAT and CDR2 FQNNGV. The CDR3 DNA reads TGTGCCAGCAGCTTAGTCGGCAGAGGAGTTGGCTACACCTTC. Its protein is CASSLVGRGVGYTF.

The V call is TRBV5-5, the J call TRBJ2-7; weak D call: TRBD1 (7 bases). Germline V gene data show CDR1 as SGHKS and CDR2 as YYEKEE (reference sequence). The germline V and J ends were trimmed by 1 base and 3 bases, with 11 bases remaining between them. The CDR3 totals 14 residues. The CDR3 protein is CASSLSGGFYEQYF. CDR3 in DNA: TGTGCCAGCAGCTTGTCAGGGGGGTTCTACGAGCAGTACTTC.

V gene TRBV11-2 combines with J gene TRBJ2-3; 8 bases line up with TRBD2. The CDR3 loop spans 15 amino acids. J was trimmed by 9 bases and V by 5 bases; bases with no gene match: 13. CDR1 and CDR2 (germline): SGHAT, FQNNGV. The CDR3 DNA sequence: TGTGCCAGCAGCGCAAACGGGGGGGTCCGATTCACGCAGTATTTT. This encodes CASSANGGVRFTQYF. Full variable domain (outside the CDR3, taken from reference TRBV11-2 and TRBJ2-3): EAGVAQSPRYKIIEKRQSVAFWCNPISGHATLYWYQQILGQGPKLLIQFQNNGVVDDSQLPKDRFSAERLKGVDSTLKIQPAKLEDSAVYLCASSANGGVRFTQYFGPGTRLTVL.